The 21 T cell receptor beta chains below all came from one sample that was sequenced in a study of cytomegalovirus exposure and HLA in healthy donors. Profiling relied on immunoSEQ multiplex PCR, and the TCRdb table lists in-frame clones only, not all of them. The sample lists 80,000 to 100,000 clones; roughly 89% were seen once. The material sequenced was PBMCs. The receptors come from a woman between 25 and 40 years old in good health and CMV-seronegative.

Turning to this clone: Germline is not matched at one junction end, which may reflect a read error. The chain employs TRBV5-1 and TRBJ2-3; 15 bases match TRBD2. CDR1 SGHRS and CDR2 YFSETQ come from the germline V gene. The CDR3 totals 17 residues. CDR3 DNA sequence: TGCGCCAGCAGCGGAAACTGGACTAGCGGGGGGGCAGAGACGCAGTATTTT. Translation: CASSGNWTSGGAETQYF.

The chain is built from TRBV2 and TRBJ2-3; D perhaps matches TRBD2 (6 bases). V was trimmed by 2 bases and J by 5 bases, leaving 8 bases between them. CDR1 is SNHLY and CDR2 is FYNNEI in the germline V gene. The CDR3 consists of 13 residues. In DNA form, the CDR3 reads TGTGCCAGCAGTGAATGGGGGGAAGATACGCAGTATTTT. Its translation: CASSEWGEDTQYF.

The rearrangement joins TRBV5-6 to TRBJ1-6; 8 bases fit TRBD1. Germline CDR1 and CDR2: SGHDT and YYEEEE. Germline trimming cut 3 bases from V and 0 bases from J; bases unmatched to any gene: 5. The CDR3 covers 17 residues. In DNA form, the CDR3 reads TGTGCCAGCAGCTGGGGGGACAGGAGCTCCTATAATTCACCCCTCCACTTT. It translates to CASSWGDRSSYNSPLHF.

This chain links TRBV5-8 with TRBJ2-7; 11 positions agree with TRBD2. Germline values: CDR1 SGHTS, CDR2 YDEGEE. J was trimmed by 9 bases and V by 4 bases; bases with no gene match: 9. The CDR3 is 14 residues long. The CDR3 DNA reads TGTGCCAGCAGCCGCATAGCGGGAGGGCGGGGGCAGTACTTC. This translates into CASSRIAGGRGQYF.

This chain uses TRBV19 with TRBJ1-2; a possible D gene is TRBD1 (6 bases). The V gene lost 5 bases and the J gene lost 5 bases, with 12 bases spanning the gap. The CDR3 length is 13 residues. Per germline, CDR1 LNHDA and CDR2 SQIVND (reference sequence). In DNA form, the CDR3 reads TGTGCCAGTAGTGTACACAGGGTGTATGGCTACACCTTC. Its protein product is CASSVHRVYGYTF. Using reference TRBV19 and TRBJ1-2 for the parts outside the CDR3, the full variable domain is DGGITQSPKYLFRKEGQNVTLSCEQNLNHDAMYWYRQDPGQGLRLIYYSQIVNDFQKGDIAEGYSVSREKKESFPLTVTSAQKNPTAFYLCASSVHRVYGYTFGSGTRLTVV.

V gene TRBV27 combines with J gene TRBJ2-7; 8 bases are a match to TRBD1. The CDR3 runs to 14 residues. Germline V gene data show CDR1 as MNHEY and CDR2 as SMNVEV (reference sequence). CDR3 DNA sequence: TGTGTGGTCGGGAGACAGGGGATCGGCTACGAGCAGTACTTC. Its translation: CVVGRQGIGYEQYF.

As to this clone: A junction boundary mismatches the germline segment, possibly from a read error. The chain is built from TRBV7-7 and TRBJ1-5; D gene uncertain. The CDR3 is made up of 13 amino acids. Germline lookup yields CDR1 SSHAT and CDR2 FNYEAQ (reference sequence). The CDR3 nucleotides read TGTGCTAGCAGCTTATCCCCTAATCAGCCCCAGCATTTT. Translating gives CASSLSPNQPQHF.

The rearrangement links TRBV6-5 to TRBJ2-7, with a weak D call TRBD1 (5 bases). This CDR3 comprises 11 residues. Trimming took 7 bases from V and 6 from J, leaving 10 bases between them. The germline gives CDR1 MNHEY, CDR2 SVGAGI. The CDR3 protein is CASTRRGEQYF. DNA of the CDR3: TGTGCCAGCACTCGTAGGGGCGAGCAGTACTTC.

V usage is TRBV7-9 and J usage is TRBJ1-5; possibly TRBD1 for D (6 bases). Trimming took 5 bases from V and 3 from J, leaving 14 bases between them. There are 15 residues in the CDR3. Germline V gene lookup returns CDR1 SEHNR and CDR2 FQNEAQ (reference sequence). CDR3 sequence: CASSLDRSANQPQHF. The CDR3 nucleotides are TGTGCCAGCAGCCTAGACAGGAGTGCCAATCAGCCCCAGCATTTT.

Notes on this clone: The same CDR3 is also encoded by other DNA sequences in this sample. The chain carries TRBV2 and TRBJ1-2, with a weak D call TRBD1 (5 bases). Germline values: CDR1 SNHLY, CDR2 FYNNEI. The CDR3 loop spans 12 amino acids. V was clipped by 6 bases and J by 6 bases, with 11 bases between them. CDR3 loop: CASSVQGNGYTF. Written as DNA, the CDR3 is TGTGCCAGCAGCGTCCAGGGTAATGGCTACACCTTC. The complete variable domain, with remaining parts taken from reference TRBV2 and TRBJ1-2, reads EPEVTQTPSHQVTQMGQEVILRCVPISNHLYFYWYRQILGQKVEFLVSFYNNEISEKSEIFDDQFSVERPDGSNFTLKIRSTKLEDSAMYFCASSVQGNGYTFGSGTRLTVV.

The chain combines TRBV11-2 with TRBJ1-1; D unresolved. CDR1 is SGHAT, CDR2 FQNNGV, per germline. The V gene lost 1 base and the J gene lost 6 bases, with 9 bases spanning the gap. This CDR3 has 13 residues. The CDR3 is CASSLVTESEAFF. The CDR3, as DNA: TGTGCCAGCAGCTTAGTAACAGAGTCTGAAGCTTTCTTT. Full variable domain (outside the CDR3, taken from reference TRBV11-2 and TRBJ1-1): EAGVAQSPRYKIIEKRQSVAFWCNPISGHATLYWYQQILGQGPKLLIQFQNNGVVDDSQLPKDRFSAERLKGVDSTLKIQPAKLEDSAVYLCASSLVTESEAFFGQGTRLTVV.

The V call is TRBV9, the J call TRBJ1-3; 9 bases match TRBD1. With V trimmed by 3 bases and J by 1 base, 5 bases remained unmatched. Germline V gene data show CDR1 as SGDLS and CDR2 as YYNGEE. The CDR3 spans 16 residues. Here the CDR3 reads CASSGHRGRSGNTIYF. The DNA for the CDR3 is TGTGCCAGCAGCGGACACAGGGGGCGGTCTGGAAACACCATATATTTT.

This rearrangement joins TRBV6-5 to TRBJ1-1, with 10 positions matching TRBD1. CDR1 MNHEY and CDR2 SVGAGI come from the germline V gene. The CDR3 extends over 15 amino acids. V shed 6 bases and J 4 bases; nucleotides not matched to a gene: 8. CDR3 nucleotides: TGTGCCAGCAGGGATGACAGGGGGCTGGTCACTGAAGCTTTCTTT. Amino acids: CASRDDRGLVTEAFF.

The genes are TRBV6-5 and TRBJ1-2, with TRBD1 identical over 7 bases. This CDR3 spans 14 amino acids. Per germline, CDR1 MNHEY and CDR2 SVGAGI. V dropped 6 bases and J dropped 8; count of bases not matched to a gene: 12. As DNA, the CDR3 is TGTGCCAGCAGACCCACCGGGACAGCTAGCGGCTACACCTTC. Protein: CASRPTGTASGYTF.

The chain recombines TRBV5-1 with TRBJ2-3; D is perhaps TRBD1 (5 bases). Trimming cost V 4 bases and J 2 bases, with 11 bases left between them. The germline CDR1 and CDR2 sequences are SGHRS and YFSETQ. The CDR3 is made up of 14 amino acids. The CDR3 region has the DNA TGCGCCAGCAGCACTCAAGGACACACAGATACGCAGTATTTT. Protein product: CASSTQGHTDTQYF. The full variable domain, rest sourced from reference TRBV5-1 and TRBJ2-3, is KAGVTQTPRYLIKTRGQQVTLSCSPISGHRSVSWYQQTPGQGLQFLFEYFSETQRNKGNFPGRFSGRQFSNSRSEMNVSTLELGDSALYLCASSTQGHTDTQYFGPGTRLTVL.

The CDR3 region is CASSLGGGARRAFF. CDR3 DNA: TGTGCCAGCAGCCTTGGGGGGGGCGCCAGGAGGGCTTTCTTT. The chain joins TRBV7-2 to TRBJ1-1, with D perhaps TRBD1 (6 bases). The germline CDR1 and CDR2 sequences are SGHTA and FQGNSA. The CDR3 loop spans 14 amino acids. Trimming left V 5 bases short and J 11 bases short, with 21 bases between.

The chain joins TRBV27 to TRBJ2-6; 10 bases are a match to TRBD1. This CDR3 comprises 17 residues. Germline CDR1 is MNHEY and CDR2 is SMNVEV (reference sequence). With 6 bases clipped from V and 3 bases from J, the junction kept 8 bases outside the gene matches. The CDR3 DNA follows: TGTGCCAGCAGCCCCGGGACAGGGGAAATTGGGGCCAACGTCCTGACTTTC. Residues: CASSPGTGEIGANVLTF.

The rearrangement links TRBV28 to TRBJ1-3, with 11 bases that match TRBD1. The V gene's germline CDR1 is MDHEN and CDR2 SYDVKM. V trimming: 5 bases; J trimming: 8 bases; junction bases outside the gene matches: 5. The CDR3 runs to 14 residues. In DNA, the CDR3 is TGTGCCAGCAGTACCGGGACAGGGGGATACACCATATATTTT. Amino acids: CASSTGTGGYTIYF.

The chain has TRBV4-2 and TRBJ1-5; TRBD1 is a possible D gene (5 bases). Trimming stripped 0 bases from V and 6 bases from J, with 6 bases between. The CDR3 has 13 residues. The germline V gene encodes CDR1 LGHNA and CDR2 YNFKEQ. CDR3 loop: CASSQDRGQPQHF. In DNA form, the CDR3 reads TGTGCCAGCAGCCAAGATAGGGGTCAGCCCCAGCATTTT.

The V and J genes are TRBV5-1 and TRBJ2-7; D not resolved. Between the trimmed V and J ends, which lost 0 bases and 0 bases, there was a span of 13 bases. The CDR3 has 16 amino acids. CDR1 is SGHRS, CDR2 YFSETQ, per germline. The CDR3 bases are TGCGCCAGCAGCTTGGCCGGCGGAACCGACTCCTACGAGCAGTACTTC. It codes for CASSLAGGTDSYEQYF.

This clone was seen a single time. The chain employs TRBV12-5 and TRBJ1-5, with TRBD1 identical over 7 bases. V shed 6 bases and J 6 bases; nucleotides not matched to a gene: 5. Germline V gene sequence: CDR1 LGHNT, CDR2 FRNRAP. CDR3 length: 13 amino acids. The CDR3 loop reads CASGPTGIQPQHF. In DNA form, the CDR3 reads TGTGCTAGTGGCCCGACAGGGATTCAGCCCCAGCATTTT. Using reference TRBV12-5 and TRBJ1-5 for the parts outside the CDR3, the full variable domain is DARVTQTPRHKVTEMGQEVTMRCQPILGHNTVFWYRQTMMQGLELLAYFRNRAPLDDSGMPKDRFSAEMPDATLATLKIQPSEPRDSAVYFCASGPTGIQPQHFGDGTRLSIL.